These 18 T cell receptor beta chains share one sample of origin, sequenced in a study of shared clonotypes between healthy human individuals. Clones were sequenced by immunoSEQ multiplex PCR, and TCRdb holds only the in-frame ones, with some missing. The table includes 2,100,000 or so clones, approximately 94% detected once. Sequencing used naive CD4+ T cells sorted from blood. Subset meaning: CD45RA+ positively selected. These receptor sequences come from a man aged 18 to 35 in good health.

The rearrangement uses TRBV5-4 and TRBJ1-6, with TRBD1 matching over 7 bases. V trimming: 0 bases; J trimming: 0 bases; junction bases outside the gene matches: 6. The CDR3 is 18 residues long. CDR1 is SGHNT, CDR2 YYREEE, per germline (reference sequence). The CDR3 loop reads CASSLDPGGSSYNSPLHF. Here the CDR3 DNA reads TGTGCCAGCAGCTTGGACCCAGGGGGGAGCTCCTATAATTCACCCCTCCACTTT.

This chain connects TRBV6-5 to TRBJ2-1; D unresolved. The germline gives CDR1 MNHEY, CDR2 SVGAGI. CDR3 length equals 15 residues. The V gene lost 0 bases and the J gene lost 9 bases, with 15 bases spanning the gap. The CDR3, as DNA: TGTGCCAGCAGTTACTCGGATTATCCGGAGATTGAGCAGTTCTTC. Residues: CASSYSDYPEIEQFF.

The chain links TRBV5-8 to TRBJ2-5, with TRBD2 matching 7 bases. Germline CDR1 SGHTS, CDR2 YDEGEE. With V trimmed by 0 bases and J by 1 base, 6 bases remained unmatched. This CDR3 region has 16 residues. CDR3 in DNA: TGTGCCAGCAGCTTGGGGGACTACCTGATCCAAGAGACCCAGTACTTC. It codes for CASSLGDYLIQETQYF.

The chain joins TRBV2 to TRBJ1-1; D ambiguous. The ends were cut back, 1 base at V and 4 bases at J, with 4 bases in the middle. Germline V gene sequence: CDR1 SNHLY, CDR2 FYNNEI. The CDR3 consists of 12 residues. Here the CDR3 DNA reads TGTGCCAGCAGTGAAGGGATCACTGAAGCTTTCTTT. Translating gives CASSEGITEAFF.

The chain carries TRBV10-3 and TRBJ2-5; a weak D match, TRBD2 (5 bases). Germline V gene lookup returns CDR1 ENHRY and CDR2 SYGVKD. V lost 8 bases, J lost 2 bases, and 9 bases lay in between. This CDR3 has 12 amino acids. The CDR3 region has the DNA TGTGCCATCGGAGGCAGTCAAGAGACCCAGTACTTC. Its protein product is CAIGGSQETQYF.

The rearrangement links TRBV18 to TRBJ2-7; a weak D match, TRBD1 (6 bases). CDR1 KGHSH and CDR2 LQKENI come from the germline V gene. This CDR3 is 14 amino acids long. Trimming took off 0 bases at V and 7 bases at J, with 13 bases between the two ends. The CDR3 loop is CASSPPANQGEQYF. Here the CDR3 DNA reads TGTGCCAGCTCACCACCAGCCAACCAGGGGGAGCAGTACTTC.

V usage is TRBV5-3 and J usage is TRBJ2-7, with TRBD2 matching 9 bases. TRBV5-3 is an ORF, with its function uncertain. This CDR3 is 15 amino acids long. The ends lost 6 bases at V and 3 bases at J; junction bases unmatched: 10. The CDR3 loop reads CARTGLAGTIYEQYF. CDR3 DNA: TGTGCCAGAACAGGGCTAGCGGGGACGATCTACGAGCAGTACTTC.

Worth noting for this clone: The same CDR3 can be traced to other DNA sequences in this sample. The gene calls are TRBV10-1 and TRBJ1-1; no reliable D call. The germline V gene encodes CDR1 WNHNN and CDR2 SYGVQD (reference sequence). This CDR3 has 12 residues. Between the trimmed V and J ends, which lost 4 bases and 4 bases, there was a span of 7 bases. CDR3 amino acids: CASSGGGTEAFF. Here the CDR3 DNA reads TGCGCCAGCAGTGGCGGTGGCACTGAAGCTTTCTTT.

The CDR3 is CSVGLGTNEKLFF. In nucleotides, the CDR3 is TGCAGCGTTGGACTGGGGACTAATGAAAAACTGTTTTTT. The genes are TRBV29-1 and TRBJ1-4; D is undetermined. V was cut by 4 bases and J by 2 bases, with 8 bases left in between. Per the germline V gene, CDR1 is SQVTM and CDR2 is ANQGSEA. The CDR3 length is 13 residues. Supplemented by reference TRBV29-1 and TRBJ1-4, the full variable domain reads SAVISQKPSRDICQRGTSLTIQCQVDSQVTMMFWYRQQPGQSLTLIATANQGSEATYESGFVIDKFPISRPNLTFSTLTVSNMSPEDSSIYLCSVGLGTNEKLFFGSGTQLSVL.

This clone showed up just once. This sequence joins TRBV30 and TRBJ1-3; 10 bases match TRBD1. In germline, CDR1 is GTSNPN, CDR2 SVGIG (reference sequence). The CDR3 length is 15 residues. After removal of 2 bases from V and 0 bases from J, the junction contained 1 base not matched to a gene. CDR3 region: CAWSRDRGSGNTIYF. The CDR3 bases are TGTGCCTGGAGTAGGGACAGGGGCTCTGGAAACACCATATATTTT.

The rearrangement links TRBV19 to TRBJ1-2; 10 positions match TRBD1. CDR3 length: 14 amino acids. Trimming cost V 5 bases and J 4 bases; bases outside gene matches: 4. From germline, CDR1 is LNHDA and CDR2 SQIVND (reference sequence). CDR3 region: CASSSGQGIYGYTF. As DNA, the CDR3 is TGTGCCAGTAGTTCGGGACAGGGGATCTATGGCTACACCTTC.

The chain couples TRBV5-1 to TRBJ2-3, with 10 bases lining up with TRBD1. Germline-derived CDR1 and CDR2 are SGHRS and YFSETQ. This CDR3 has 16 amino acids. Germline trimming cut 5 bases from V and 5 bases from J; bases unmatched to any gene: 11. The CDR3 reads CASRAGTGEVRDTQYF. Here the CDR3 DNA reads TGCGCCAGCAGGGCCGGGACAGGGGAAGTAAGAGATACGCAGTATTTT.

The gene calls are TRBV6-6 and TRBJ2-1; D not resolved. From germline, CDR1 is MNHNY and CDR2 SVGAGI (reference sequence). Trimming pared 5 bases from V and 5 bases from J, leaving 13 bases between. This CDR3 is 14 amino acids long. The CDR3 region has the DNA TGTGCCAGCAGTGCAGGCCTGGGGAACAATGAGCAGTTCTTC. It codes for CASSAGLGNNEQFF.

The rearrangement links TRBV5-4 to TRBJ2-1; 15 bases are shared with TRBD2. Germline CDR1 SGHNT, CDR2 YYREEE (reference sequence). J was trimmed by 6 bases and V by 4 bases; bases with no gene match: 2. The CDR3 sequence is 15 residues long. The chain's CDR3 is CASSRGLAGGNEQFF. CDR3 nucleotides: TGTGCCAGCAGCCGGGGACTAGCGGGAGGCAATGAGCAGTTCTTC.

This clone was seen only once. One junction end does not reproduce the germline sequence, and a read error may be involved. V gene TRBV4-1 combines with J gene TRBJ1-1; D is unresolved. Per germline, CDR1 MGHRA and CDR2 YSYEKL. This CDR3 is 17 amino acids long. The CDR3 region has the DNA TGCGCCAGCAGCCAAGATCTGGCCCAGGTATTGAATACTGAAGCTTTCTTT. This gives the protein CASSQDLAQVLNTEAFF.

Of note for this clone: Additional DNA sequences in this sample encode the identical CDR3. This chain connects TRBV19 to TRBJ1-5, with D hard to call. Trimming removed 3 bases at V and 1 base at J, with 4 bases between. Germline V lookup: CDR1 LNHDA, CDR2 SQIVND (reference sequence). The CDR3 totals 13 residues. This CDR3 is CASSIKSNQPQHF. In DNA form, the CDR3 reads TGTGCCAGTAGTATTAAGAGCAATCAGCCCCAGCATTTT.

This sequence joins TRBV5-4 and TRBJ1-2; 7 nucleotides line up with TRBD1. Germline values: CDR1 SGHNT, CDR2 YYREEE (reference sequence). V shed 2 bases and J 8 bases; nucleotides not matched to a gene: 12. The CDR3 covers 15 residues. CDR3 sequence reads: CASSLNRGLNEGYTF. For the CDR3, the DNA is TGTGCCAGCAGCTTAAACAGGGGTCTCAATGAAGGCTACACCTTC.

The V gene is TRBV5-1, the J gene TRBJ1-1; no firm D call. Germline CDR1 and CDR2: SGHRS and YFSETQ. The CDR3 runs to 15 residues. V was clipped by 0 bases and J by 2 bases, with 11 bases between them. CDR3 nucleotide sequence: TGCGCCAGCAGCTTGGGACATCTTACAAACACTGAAGCTTTCTTT. It translates to CASSLGHLTNTEAFF.